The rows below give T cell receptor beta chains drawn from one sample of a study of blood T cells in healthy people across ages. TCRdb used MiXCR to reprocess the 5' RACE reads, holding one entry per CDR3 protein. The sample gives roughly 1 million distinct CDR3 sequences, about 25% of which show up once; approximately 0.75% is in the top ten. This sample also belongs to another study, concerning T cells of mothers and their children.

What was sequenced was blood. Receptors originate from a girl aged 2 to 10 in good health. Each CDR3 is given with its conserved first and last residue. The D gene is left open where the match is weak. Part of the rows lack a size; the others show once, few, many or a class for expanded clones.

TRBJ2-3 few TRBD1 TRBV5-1 CASSLEVQTGFDTQYF TGCGCCAGCAGCTTGGAGGTACAGACAGGGTTTGATACGCAGTATTTT
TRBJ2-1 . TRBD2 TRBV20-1 CSARDFKVSSGPYNEQFF TGCAGTGCTAGAGATTTTAAGGTGTCTAGCGGCCCCTACAATGAGCAGTTCTTC
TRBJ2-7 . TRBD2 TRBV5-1 CASSLVSSGSYEQYF TGCGCCAGCAGCTTGGTGTCTAGCGGGAGTTACGAGCAGTACTTC
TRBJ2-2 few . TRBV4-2 CASSQEGDTSTGELFF TGTGCCAGCAGCCAAGAAGGGGACACCTCCACCGGGGAGCTGTTTTTT
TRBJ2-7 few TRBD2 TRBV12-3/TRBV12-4 CASSFRGGLEQYF TGTGCCAGCAGTTTTCGGGGAGGGCTCGAGCAGTACTTC
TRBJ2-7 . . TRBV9 CASSVGSRSDYEQYF TGTGCCAGCAGCGTAGGAAGCAGGAGTGACTACGAGCAGTACTTC
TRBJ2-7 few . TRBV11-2 CASSQIAVSSYEQYF TGTGCCAGCAGCCAAATCGCGGTTAGCTCCTACGAGCAGTACTTC
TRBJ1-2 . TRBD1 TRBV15 CATSRVDRGVGGYTF TGTGCCACCAGCAGAGTCGACAGGGGAGTAGGTGGCTACACCTTC
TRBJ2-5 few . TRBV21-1 CASSAGTSEFGETQYF TGTGCCAGCAGTGCTGGGACTAGCGAGTTTGGCGAGACCCAGTACTTC
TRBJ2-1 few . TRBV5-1 CASSSYRPRLSNEQFF TGCGCCAGCAGCTCGTATCGGCCCCGCCTGAGCAATGAGCAGTTCTTC
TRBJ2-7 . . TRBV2 CATSGDTTYEQYF TGTGCCACCTCAGGGGACACAACCTACGAGCAGTACTTC
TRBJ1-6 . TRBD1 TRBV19 CASSRQLYGQEDSPLHF TGTGCCAGTAGCCGACAACTATACGGACAGGAGGATTCACCCCTCCACTTT
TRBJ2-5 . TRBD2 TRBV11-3 CASASGEETQYF TGTGCCAGCGCCAGCGGGGAGGAGACCCAGTACTTC
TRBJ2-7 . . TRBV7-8 CASSHNLHEQYF TGTGCCAGCAGCCACAATTTACACGAGCAGTACTTC
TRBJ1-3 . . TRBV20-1 CSARSLLSSGNTIYF TGCAGTGCTAGGTCCCTATTGAGCTCTGGAAACACCATATATTTT
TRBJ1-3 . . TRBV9 CASSGTGNTIYF TGTGCCAGCAGCGGGACAGGAAACACCATATATTTT
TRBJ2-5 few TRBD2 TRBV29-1 CSFGSPGGETQYF TGCAGCTTCGGGTCCCCGGGAGGAGAGACCCAGTACTTC
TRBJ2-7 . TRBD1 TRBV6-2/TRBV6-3 CASSPATGFLYEQYF TGTGCCAGCAGCCCTGCGACAGGGTTTCTGTACGAGCAGTACTTC
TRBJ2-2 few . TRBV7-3 CAGGQGLTGELFF TGTGCCGGGGGTCAGGGTTTGACCGGGGAGCTGTTTTTT
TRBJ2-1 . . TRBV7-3 CASSPSGIHNEQFF TGTGCCAGCAGCCCCTCAGGGATACACAATGAGCAGTTCTTC
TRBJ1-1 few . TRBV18 CASSPIVGKGVNTEAFF TGTGCCAGCTCACCGATAGTCGGCAAAGGGGTCAACACTGAAGCTTTCTTT
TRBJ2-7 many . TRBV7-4 CASRSISISYEQYF TGTGCCAGCAGAAGCATATCTATCTCCTACGAGCAGTACTTC
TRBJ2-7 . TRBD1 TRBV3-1 CASSQDGTDEQYF TGTGCCAGCAGCCAAGATGGGACAGACGAGCAGTACTTC
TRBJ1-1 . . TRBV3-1 CASSQPDINTEAFF TGTGCCAGCAGCCAGCCAGACATCAACACTGAAGCTTTCTTT
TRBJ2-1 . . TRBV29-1 CSVIPGPDEQFF TGCAGCGTAATACCGGGACCTGATGAGCAGTTCTTC
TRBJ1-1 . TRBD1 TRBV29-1 CSVEDPGGEAFF TGCAGCGTTGAAGATCCAGGGGGTGAAGCTTTCTTT
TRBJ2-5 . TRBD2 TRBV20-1 CSAVREREVQETQYF TGCAGTGCTGTGCGTGAGCGGGAGGTCCAAGAGACCCAGTACTTC
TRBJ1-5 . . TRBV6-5 CAGSQKQGQPQHF TGTGCCGGCAGTCAAAAACAGGGTCAGCCCCAGCATTTT
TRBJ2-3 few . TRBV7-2 CASSSIGGNTDTQYF TGTGCCAGCAGCTCCATAGGGGGGAACACAGATACGCAGTATTTT
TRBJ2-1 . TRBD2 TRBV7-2 CASSSTSRHEQFF TGTGCCAGCAGCTCGACTAGCCGTCATGAGCAGTTCTTC
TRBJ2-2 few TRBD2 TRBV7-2 CASQPSLAGGDTGELFF TGTGCCAGCCAACCCTCCCTAGCGGGAGGGGACACCGGGGAGCTGTTTTTT
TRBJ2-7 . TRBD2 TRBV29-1 CSVLLAGLYEQYF TGCAGCGTGCTTCTAGCGGGACTCTACGAGCAGTACTTC
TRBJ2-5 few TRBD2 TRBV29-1 CSVPSIAGMETQYF TGCAGCGTTCCGAGCATAGCGGGAATGGAGACCCAGTACTTC
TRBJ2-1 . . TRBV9 CASSAVGPYNEQFF TGTGCCAGCAGCGCTGTGGGGCCTTACAATGAGCAGTTCTTC
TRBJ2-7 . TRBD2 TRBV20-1 CSATGLAHTYEQYF TGCAGTGCAACGGGACTAGCGCACACCTACGAGCAGTACTTC
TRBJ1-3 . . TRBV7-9 CASSLAPTNAIYF TGTGCCAGCAGCTTAGCTCCGACGAACGCCATATATTTT
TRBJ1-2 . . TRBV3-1 CASSQDKRTLYGYTF TGTGCCAGCAGCCAAGACAAGCGAACTCTCTATGGCTACACCTTC
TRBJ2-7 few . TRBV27 CASSFARLGEQYF TGTGCCAGCAGTTTCGCGAGACTGGGCGAGCAGTACTTC
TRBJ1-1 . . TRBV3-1 CASSQGGPDTEAFF TGTGCCAGCAGCCAAGGGGGGCCAGACACTGAAGCTTTCTTT
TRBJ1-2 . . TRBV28 CASSSHSYGYTF TGTGCCAGCAGTTCTCACAGCTATGGCTACACCTTC
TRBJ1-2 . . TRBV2 CASSNGQPYGYTF TGTGCCAGCAGTAACGGACAGCCCTATGGCTACACCTTC
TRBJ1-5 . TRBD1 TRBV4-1 CASSSARDRGQPQHF TGCGCCAGCAGTTCCGCCCGGGACAGGGGGCAGCCCCAGCATTTT